A selection of T cell receptor beta chains follows, all from one sample in a study of blood T cell repertoires in COVID-19. Profiling relied on immunoSEQ multiplex PCR, and the TCRdb table lists in-frame clones only, not all of them. The sample carries 55,000 to 80,000 clones, roughly 90% recorded once. Sequencing input: peripheral blood. The receptors here all came from a woman in her sixties with acute or convalescent COVID-19. CDR3s include the opening cysteine and the closing phenylalanine or tryptophan. D genes are given only for firm matches. Size is omitted from some rows. Given values are once, few, many or a class for expanded clones.

CDR3aa	CDR3nt	v_gene	j_gene	abundance	d_gene
CASSGAGEKLFF	TGTGCCAGCTCCGGAGCAGGGGAAAAACTGTTTTTT	TRBV2	TRBJ1-4	few	NA
CASRGTGRTGELFF	TGCGCCAGCAGGGGGACAGGGAGAACCGGGGAGCTGTTTTTT	TRBV10-2	TRBJ2-2	few	TRBD1
CASSVGSGRLSGNTIYF	TGTGCCAGCAGCGTAGGGAGTGGCAGACTCTCTGGAAACACCATATATTTT	TRBV9	TRBJ1-3	few	NA
CASGGQGAFGYTF	TGTGCCAGCGGGGGACAGGGGGCGTTTGGCTACACCTTC	TRBV28	TRBJ1-2	NA	TRBD1
CASRGSSGTQYF	TGTGCCAGCAGGGGATCTAGCGGCACGCAGTATTTT	TRBV7-2	TRBJ2-3	NA	TRBD2
CASSLRLGAYNEQFF	TGTGCCAGCAGCCTCCGGCTAGGAGCCTACAATGAGCAGTTCTTC	TRBV5-4	TRBJ2-1	once	NA
CASSLFRDNEQFF	TGTGCCAGCAGTTTATTCAGGGACAATGAGCAGTTCTTC	TRBV28	TRBJ2-1	NA	NA
CAISENRGETQYF	TGTGCCATCAGTGAGAACAGGGGTGAGACCCAGTACTTC	TRBV10-3	TRBJ2-5	NA	TRBD1
CASSYEGQVPNYGYTF	TGCGCCAGCAGCTATGAGGGACAGGTCCCTAACTATGGCTACACCTTC	TRBV5-1	TRBJ1-2	NA	TRBD1
CASSDPGSGRDTQYF	TGTGCCAGCAGTGATCCTGGAAGCGGGAGGGATACGCAGTATTTT	TRBV6-2/TRBV6-3	TRBJ2-3	NA	TRBD2
CASTLEGRRAEAFF	TGTGCCAGCACCCTGGAGGGCAGAAGGGCTGAAGCTTTCTTT	TRBV5-4	TRBJ1-1	once	NA
CASSIRGPGNTIYF	TGTGCCAGTAGTATCAGGGGACCTGGAAACACCATATATTTT	TRBV19	TRBJ1-3	NA	NA
CASSPSGGGGNTIYF	TGTGCCAGCAGCCCCAGCGGTGGAGGGGGAAACACCATATATTTT	TRBV9	TRBJ1-3	once	NA
CASSSWTGGRNSPLHF	TGTGCCAGCAGCTCGTGGACAGGGGGCAGGAATTCACCCCTCCACTTT	TRBV5-5	TRBJ1-6	NA	TRBD1
CASSPGQRTTGELFF	TGTGCCAGCAGCCCGGGACAGAGGACGACCGGGGAGCTGTTTTTT	TRBV5-4	TRBJ2-2	NA	TRBD1
CASSLGGQGTDTQYF	TGTGCCAGCAGCTTGGGGGGACAGGGCACAGATACGCAGTATTTT	TRBV5-4	TRBJ2-3	NA	TRBD1
CASTRRGGQSNQPQHF	TGTGCCAGTACCCGTCGGGGGGGGCAAAGCAATCAGCCCCAGCATTTT	TRBV19	TRBJ1-5	NA	NA
CASSGQVSGANVLTF	TGCGCCAGCAGTGGGCAGGTCTCTGGGGCCAACGTCCTGACTTTC	TRBV10-1	TRBJ2-6	NA	NA
CASSQERTSSNNEQFF	TGTGCCAGCAGCCAGGAGCGGACTAGCAGCAACAATGAGCAGTTCTTC	TRBV4-2	TRBJ2-1	NA	TRBD2
CASSGTALNQPQHF	TGTGCCAGCAGTGGGACAGCCTTAAATCAGCCCCAGCATTTT	TRBV6-2/TRBV6-3	TRBJ1-5	NA	TRBD1
CASSFSDLNTEAFF	TGTGCCAGCAGCTTTAGCGATCTGAACACTGAAGCTTTCTTT	TRBV3-1/TRBV3-2	TRBJ1-1	NA	NA
CASCRTGGGYTF	TGTGCCAGTTGCCGGACAGGGGGGGGCTACACCTTC	TRBV19	TRBJ1-2	NA	TRBD1
CASSLVTGQGSRNEQFF	TGTGCCAGCAGCTTAGTCACGGGACAGGGGAGCCGCAATGAGCAGTTCTTC	TRBV11-2	TRBJ2-1	NA	TRBD1
CASSESAGFNEKLFF	TGTGCCAGCAGTGAGTCGGCAGGGTTCAATGAAAAACTGTTTTTT	TRBV6-1	TRBJ1-4	NA	NA
CASSGRDRGRGGIEAFF	TGTGCCAGCAGCGGCAGGGACAGGGGCCGGGGCGGGATTGAAGCTTTCTTT	TRBV9	TRBJ1-1	NA	TRBD1
CASSSGLYGYTF	TGTGCCAGCAGTAGTGGACTCTATGGCTACACCTTC	TRBV2	TRBJ1-2	NA	NA
CASSLVADSGLQETQYF	TGCGCCAGCAGCTTGGTCGCCGACAGCGGACTACAAGAGACCCAGTACTTC	TRBV5-1	TRBJ2-5	few	NA
CASRTGQGMRAFF	TGTGCCAGCAGAACGGGACAGGGAATGAGAGCTTTCTTT	TRBV12-3/TRBV12-4	TRBJ1-1	NA	TRBD1
CASSPLDRSADTQYF	TGTGCCAGTAGTCCACTGGACAGATCGGCAGATACGCAGTATTTT	TRBV19	TRBJ2-3	NA	NA
CASSPPAGTDTQYF	TGTGCCAGCAGTCCCCCCGCGGGCACAGATACGCAGTATTTT	TRBV25-1	TRBJ2-3	NA	NA
CASSEGSGTSLEPLHF	TGTGCCAGCAGTGAGGGATCCGGGACAAGCCTGGAACCCCTCCACTTT	TRBV6-1	TRBJ1-6	NA	NA
CASSTRPGRSGEAFF	TGTGCCAGCAGCACTCGCCCTGGGAGGTCTGGTGAAGCTTTCTTT	TRBV9	TRBJ1-1	NA	NA
CASSFSTGADTQYF	TGTGCCAGCAGCTTCTCCACAGGGGCAGATACGCAGTATTTT	TRBV7-9	TRBJ2-3	NA	TRBD1
CASSPPGYGYTF	TGTGCCAGCAGTCCCCCGGGTTATGGCTACACCTTC	TRBV28	TRBJ1-2	NA	NA
CASSPGRGRNQPQHF	TGTGCCAGCAGCCCCGGCAGGGGACGCAATCAGCCCCAGCATTTT	TRBV6-6	TRBJ1-5	NA	NA
CASSHRQGAPTNTGELFF	TGTGCCAGCAGCCACCGACAGGGGGCCCCTACGAACACCGGGGAGCTGTTTTTT	TRBV3-1/TRBV3-2	TRBJ2-2	NA	TRBD1
CASSIEPPRYGYTF	TGTGCCAGTAGTATAGAGCCCCCCCGGTATGGCTACACCTTC	TRBV19	TRBJ1-2	NA	NA
CASSLNTGELFF	TGTGCCAGCAGTCTAAATACCGGGGAGCTGTTTTTT	TRBV12-3/TRBV12-4	TRBJ2-2	NA	NA
CASSFPGPQHF	TGTGCCAGCAGTTTTCCCGGGCCCCAGCATTTT	TRBV28	TRBJ1-5	NA	NA
CASSLASYQETQYF	TGTGCCAGCAGCCTGGCATCGTACCAAGAGACCCAGTACTTC	TRBV7-9	TRBJ2-5	NA	NA
CASSIQGGTNEKLFF	TGTGCCAGTAGTATTCAGGGTGGTACTAATGAAAAACTGTTTTTT	TRBV19	TRBJ1-4	NA	NA
CASSLRPRGRDGYTF	TGTGCCAGCAGCCTCAGGCCGCGGGGGCGGGATGGCTACACCTTC	TRBV3-1/TRBV3-2	TRBJ1-2	once	NA
CASSLGVGGEAFF	TGTGCCAGCAGCTTGGGGGTTGGGGGCGAAGCTTTCTTT	TRBV11-3	TRBJ1-1	NA	NA
CASSSRRGSETQYF	TGTGCCAGCAGTTCCCGCAGGGGGAGCGAGACCCAGTACTTC	TRBV27	TRBJ2-5	once	TRBD1
CASSVGLNSNQPQHF	TGTGCCAGCAGTGTTGGACTGAATAGCAATCAGCCCCAGCATTTT	TRBV27	TRBJ1-5	NA	NA
CASSPSPPDTQYF	TGCGCCAGCAGCCCCTCCCCCCCAGATACGCAGTATTTT	TRBV10-2	TRBJ2-3	NA	NA
CASVREETDTDTQYF	TGTGCCAGCGTCCGAGAGGAAACCGACACAGATACGCAGTATTTT	TRBV6-6	TRBJ2-3	once	NA
CASSYAGIQNYGYTF	TGTGCCAGCAGTTACGCAGGGATCCAGAACTATGGCTACACCTTC	TRBV6-2/TRBV6-3	TRBJ1-2	NA	NA
CASSSPWPQHF	TGTGCCAGCAGTTCCCCTTGGCCCCAGCATTTT	TRBV28	TRBJ1-5	NA	NA
CASSIGGGGPQHF	TGTGCCAGTAGTATAGGCGGCGGGGGGCCCCAGCATTTT	TRBV19	TRBJ1-5	NA	NA
CATSDPGTSGNYNEQFF	TGTGCCACCAGTGACCCTGGGACTAGCGGGAACTACAATGAGCAGTTCTTC	TRBV24-1	TRBJ2-1	NA	TRBD2
CASSAQETQYF	TGTGCCAGCAGTGCTCAAGAGACCCAGTACTTC	TRBV2	TRBJ2-5	once	NA
CASRAGTGGPQETQYF	TGTGCCAGCAGAGCCGGGACAGGGGGTCCCCAAGAGACCCAGTACTTC	TRBV2	TRBJ2-5	NA	TRBD1